This section outlines one T cell receptor beta chain sequence together with its context. The antigen remains undetermined. These data come from a study of T cell repertoires and HLA-DP antigens. Study at large: Alloreactive CD4+ T cells targeted HLA-DP on transduced HeLa.

Germline loops: CDR1 SGHNT, CDR2 YYREEE (reference sequence). V gave up 4 bases and J gave up 4 bases; unmatched junction bases: 3. This CDR3 has 14 residues. TCRdb's table, derived via immunoSEQ multiplex PCR, lists solely in-frame clones and lacks some. The sample has some 110,000 clones, about 92% seen once; the top ten hold about 0.27%. The TCR sequence derives from a young woman in good health and CMV-seronegative. The sequencing input was CD4+ T cells from PBMCs. The chain recombines TRBV5-4 with TRBJ2-5; 11 positions agree with TRBD2. CDR3 in amino acids: CASSDTSGRETQYF. The CDR3 region has the DNA TGTGCCAGCAGCGACACTAGCGGGAGAGAGACCCAGTACTTC.